This TCR beta chain originates from a study of T cells in Graves' hyperthyroidism and ophthalmopathy. Concerning this clonotype: As yet, its antigen is unknown.

RNA transcripts were the template for amplifying TCR beta CDR3 regions. Carried out on the TCR CDR3, a first-round RT-PCR used the HTBI primer set. TCRdb recomputed calls from the multiplex PCR reads with MiXCR, one row per CDR3 protein. The table shows under 350,000 distinct CDR3 sequences, with 15% to 20% occurring only once. Trimming cost V 5 bases and J 11 bases; bases outside gene matches: 12. The V gene's germline CDR1 is SNHLY and CDR2 FYNNEI. The CDR3 runs to 14 residues. Study conclusions and caveats: Most clonotypes expanded in the thyroid (above 0.001) were also present in blood.

This sequence originates from a woman in her fifties or sixties with Graves' hyperthyroidism. The chain links TRBV2 to TRBJ1-5; the match to TRBD1 covers 7 bases. The sequencing input was blood. CDR3 coding DNA: TGTGCCAGCAGTTTACTTCAGGGGGGAAAGGCCCAGCATTTT. Translating gives CASSLLQGGKAQHF.